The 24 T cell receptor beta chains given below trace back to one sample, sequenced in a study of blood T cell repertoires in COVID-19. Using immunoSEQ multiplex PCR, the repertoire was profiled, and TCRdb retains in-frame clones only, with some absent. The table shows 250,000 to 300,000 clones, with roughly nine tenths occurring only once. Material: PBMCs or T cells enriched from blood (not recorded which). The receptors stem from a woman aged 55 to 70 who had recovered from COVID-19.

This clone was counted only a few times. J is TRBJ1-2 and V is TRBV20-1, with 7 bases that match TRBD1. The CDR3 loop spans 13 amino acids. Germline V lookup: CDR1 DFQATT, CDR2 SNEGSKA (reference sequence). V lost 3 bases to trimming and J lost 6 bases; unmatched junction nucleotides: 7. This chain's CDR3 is CSASGRGENGYTF. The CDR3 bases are TGCAGTGCTAGTGGCAGGGGGGAGAATGGCTACACCTTC.

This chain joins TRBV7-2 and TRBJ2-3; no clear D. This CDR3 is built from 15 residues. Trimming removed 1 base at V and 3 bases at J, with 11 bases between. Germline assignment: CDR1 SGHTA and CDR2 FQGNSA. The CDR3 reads CASSLGALRTDTQYF. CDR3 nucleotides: TGTGCCAGCAGCTTAGGAGCGTTGCGGACAGATACGCAGTATTTT.

For the CDR3, the DNA is TGCGCCAGCAGCCAAGCTGTAGATGAGCAGTTCTTC. Protein: CASSQAVDEQFF. The genes are TRBV4-1 and TRBJ2-1; D remains unclear. Germline-derived CDR1 and CDR2 are MGHRA and YSYEKL. Trimming removed 1 base at V and 8 bases at J, with 6 bases between. The CDR3 has 12 residues.

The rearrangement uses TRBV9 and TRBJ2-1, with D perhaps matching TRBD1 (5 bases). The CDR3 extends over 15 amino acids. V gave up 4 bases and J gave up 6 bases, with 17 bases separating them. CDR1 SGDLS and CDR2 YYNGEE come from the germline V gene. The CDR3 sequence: CASSPRDSLGNEQFF. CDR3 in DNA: TGTGCCAGCAGCCCCAGGGATAGTCTTGGCAATGAGCAGTTCTTC.

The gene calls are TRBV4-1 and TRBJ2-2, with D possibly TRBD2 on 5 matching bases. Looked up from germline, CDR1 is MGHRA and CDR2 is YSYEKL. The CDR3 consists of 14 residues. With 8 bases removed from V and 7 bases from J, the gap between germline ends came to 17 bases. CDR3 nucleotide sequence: TGCGCCAGCTGTCGAGGAGGTTCGGGCGGGGAGCTGTTTTTT. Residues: CASCRGGSGGELFF.

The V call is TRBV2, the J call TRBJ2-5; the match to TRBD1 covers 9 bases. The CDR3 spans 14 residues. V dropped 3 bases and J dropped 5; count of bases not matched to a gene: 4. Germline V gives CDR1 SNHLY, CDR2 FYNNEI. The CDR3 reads CASSEDRGMETQYF. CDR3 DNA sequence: TGTGCCAGCAGTGAGGACAGGGGAATGGAGACCCAGTACTTC.

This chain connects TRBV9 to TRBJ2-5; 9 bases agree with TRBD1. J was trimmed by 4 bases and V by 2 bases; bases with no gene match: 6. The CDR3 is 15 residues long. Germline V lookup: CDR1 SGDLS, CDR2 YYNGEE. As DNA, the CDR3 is TGTGCCAGCAGCGTTGGGACAGGGTTGGGAGAGACCCAGTACTTC. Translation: CASSVGTGLGETQYF.

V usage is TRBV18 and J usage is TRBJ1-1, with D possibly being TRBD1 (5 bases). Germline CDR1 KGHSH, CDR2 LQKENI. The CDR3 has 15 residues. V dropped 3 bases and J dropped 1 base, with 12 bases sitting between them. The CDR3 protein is CASSPLADKNTEAFF. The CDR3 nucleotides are TGTGCCAGCTCACCCCTCGCGGACAAGAACACTGAAGCTTTCTTT. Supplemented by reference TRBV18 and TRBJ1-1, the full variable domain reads NAGVMQNPRHLVRRRGQEARLRCSPMKGHSHVYWYRQLPEEGLKFMVYLQKENIIDESGMPKERFSAEFPKEGPSILRIQQVVRGDSAAYFCASSPLADKNTEAFFGQGTRLTVV.

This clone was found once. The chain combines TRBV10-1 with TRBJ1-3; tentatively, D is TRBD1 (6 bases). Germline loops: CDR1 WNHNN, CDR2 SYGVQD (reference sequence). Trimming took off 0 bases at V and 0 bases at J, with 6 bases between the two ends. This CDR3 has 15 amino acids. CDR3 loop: CASSESDSSGNTIYF. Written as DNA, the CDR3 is TGCGCCAGCAGTGAGTCGGACAGCTCTGGAAACACCATATATTTT.

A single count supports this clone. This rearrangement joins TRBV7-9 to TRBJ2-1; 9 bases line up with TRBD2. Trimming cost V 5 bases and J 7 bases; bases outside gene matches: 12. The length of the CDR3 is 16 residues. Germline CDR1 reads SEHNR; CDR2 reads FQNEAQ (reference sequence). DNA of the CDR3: TGTGCCAGCAGCCCGCCCCCTAGCGGGGTTAGTAATGAGCAGTTCTTC. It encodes CASSPPPSGVSNEQFF.

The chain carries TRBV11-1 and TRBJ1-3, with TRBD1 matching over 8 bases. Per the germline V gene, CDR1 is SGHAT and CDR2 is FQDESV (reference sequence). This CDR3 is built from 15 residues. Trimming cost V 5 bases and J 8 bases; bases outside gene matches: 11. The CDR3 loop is CASSLTGDSGDTIYF. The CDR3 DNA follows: TGTGCCAGCAGCCTGACAGGGGACTCGGGAGACACCATATATTTT.

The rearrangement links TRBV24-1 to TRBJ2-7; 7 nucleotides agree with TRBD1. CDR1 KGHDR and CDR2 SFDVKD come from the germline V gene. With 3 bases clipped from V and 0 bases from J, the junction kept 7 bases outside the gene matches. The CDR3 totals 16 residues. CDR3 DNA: TGTGCCACCAGTGATCCCTCGGACAGGTACTCCTACGAGCAGTACTTC. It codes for CATSDPSDRYSYEQYF.

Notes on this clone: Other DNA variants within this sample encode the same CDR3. CDR3 amino acids: CASSGRSGGTDTQYF. CDR3 sequence (DNA): TGTGCCAGCAGTGGCCGTAGCGGGGGCACAGATACGCAGTATTTT. The rearrangement joins TRBV2 to TRBJ2-3; 8 bases match TRBD2. V lost 4 bases to trimming and J lost 1 base; unmatched junction nucleotides: 4. This CDR3 is built from 15 residues. Germline CDR1 and CDR2: SNHLY and FYNNEI.

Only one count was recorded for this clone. The CDR3 is CASSLVEGVGELFF. DNA of the CDR3: TGTGCCAGCAGCTTAGTGGAGGGCGTCGGGGAGCTGTTTTTT. The gene calls are TRBV11-2 and TRBJ2-2; perhaps TRBD2 as D (6 bases). V dropped 1 base and J dropped 7 bases, with 10 bases sitting between them. The CDR3 is made up of 14 amino acids. Per the germline V gene, CDR1 is SGHAT and CDR2 is FQNNGV.

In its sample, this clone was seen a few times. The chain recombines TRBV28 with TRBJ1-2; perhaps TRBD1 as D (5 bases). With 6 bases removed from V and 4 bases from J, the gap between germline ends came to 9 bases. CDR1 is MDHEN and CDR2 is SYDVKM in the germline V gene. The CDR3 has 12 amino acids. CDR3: CASRPGGYGYTF. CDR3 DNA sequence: TGTGCCAGCAGGCCCGGGGGCTATGGCTACACCTTC.

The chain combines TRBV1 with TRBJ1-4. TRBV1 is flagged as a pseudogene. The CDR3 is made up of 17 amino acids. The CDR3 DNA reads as TGCACCAGCAGCCAACCCCGAGGGAGGGCCACTAATGAAAAACTGTTTTTT. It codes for CTSSQPRGRATNEKLFF.

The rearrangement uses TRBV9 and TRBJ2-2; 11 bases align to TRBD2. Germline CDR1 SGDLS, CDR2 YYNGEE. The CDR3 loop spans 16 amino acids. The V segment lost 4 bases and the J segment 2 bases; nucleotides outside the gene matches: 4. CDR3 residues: CASSSGTSGNTGELFF. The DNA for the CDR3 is TGTGCCAGCAGCTCGGGGACTAGCGGTAACACCGGGGAGCTGTTTTTT.

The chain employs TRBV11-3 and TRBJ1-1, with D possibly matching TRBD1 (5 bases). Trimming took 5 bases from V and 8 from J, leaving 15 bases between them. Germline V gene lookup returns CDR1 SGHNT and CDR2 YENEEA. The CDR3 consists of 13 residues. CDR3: CASSADPGGEAFF. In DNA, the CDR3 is TGTGCCAGCAGCGCCGACCCCGGGGGGGAAGCTTTCTTT.

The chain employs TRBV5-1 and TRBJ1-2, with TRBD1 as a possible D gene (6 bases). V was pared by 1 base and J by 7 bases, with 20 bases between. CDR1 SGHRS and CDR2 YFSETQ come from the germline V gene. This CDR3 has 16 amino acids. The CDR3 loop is CASSLILQQGGGGYTF. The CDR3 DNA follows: TGCGCCAGCAGCTTGATACTACAACAGGGTGGAGGTGGCTACACCTTC.

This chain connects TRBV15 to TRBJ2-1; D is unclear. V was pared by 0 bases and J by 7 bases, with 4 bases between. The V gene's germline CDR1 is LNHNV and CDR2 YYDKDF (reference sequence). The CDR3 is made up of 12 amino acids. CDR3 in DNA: TGTGCCACCAGCAGAGATCTTAATGAGCAGTTCTTC. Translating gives CATSRDLNEQFF.

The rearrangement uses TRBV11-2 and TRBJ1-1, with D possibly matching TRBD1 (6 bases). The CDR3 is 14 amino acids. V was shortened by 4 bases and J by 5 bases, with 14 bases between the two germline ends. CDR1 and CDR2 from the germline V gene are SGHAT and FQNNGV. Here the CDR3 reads CASSYTRGMTEAFF. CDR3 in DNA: TGTGCCAGCAGCTATACAAGGGGGATGACTGAAGCTTTCTTT.

Written as DNA, the CDR3 is TGTGCCAGCAGCCAAGGCGACTATAACACCGGGGAGCTGTTTTTT. Translating gives CASSQGDYNTGELFF. The V call is TRBV4-2, the J call TRBJ2-2; possible D gene TRBD2, 5 bases. The CDR3 loop spans 15 amino acids. Germline V gene lookup returns CDR1 LGHNA and CDR2 YNFKEQ. V lost 1 base to trimming and J lost 2 bases, with 8 bases between them.

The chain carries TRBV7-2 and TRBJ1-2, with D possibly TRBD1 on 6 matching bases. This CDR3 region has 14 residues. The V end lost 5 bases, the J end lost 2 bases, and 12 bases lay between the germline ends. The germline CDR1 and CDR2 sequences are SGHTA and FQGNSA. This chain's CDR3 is CASSLPGHNYGYTF. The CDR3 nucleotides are TGTGCCAGCAGCCTTCCGGGACACAACTATGGCTACACCTTC.

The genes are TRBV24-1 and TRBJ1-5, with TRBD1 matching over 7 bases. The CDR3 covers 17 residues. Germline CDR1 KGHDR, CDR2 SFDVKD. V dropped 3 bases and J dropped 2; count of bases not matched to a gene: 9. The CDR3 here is CATSDRGDREGNQPQHF. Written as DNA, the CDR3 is TGTGCCACCAGTGATCGGGGAGACAGGGAGGGCAATCAGCCCCAGCATTTT.